This T cell receptor (beta chain) originates from a study of T cells after yellow fever vaccination. Whole-study findings and limits: Researchers report a weaker secondary response that nonetheless peaked faster, day 5 versus 15. Post-booster repertoires contained most primary-vaccination clones again (96% CD4, 85% to 90% CD8).

The CDR3 extends over 16 amino acids. Germline V CDR1 and CDR2: MNHEY, SVGAGI. V was pared by 0 bases and J by 3 bases, with 11 bases between. The table lists this clonotype with many counts. Its antigen is unidentified. Universal primer sites and UMIs were introduced during 5'RACE template-switching synthesis of TCR cDNA. TCRdb ran MiXCR on the 5' RACE reads and lists one entry per CDR3 protein. The sample contains about 330,000 distinct CDR3 sequences, around 6.8% of which appear only once. This sequence was found in a man in his late teens or twenties who received the YFV17D yellow fever vaccine. The starting material was PBMCs, obtained around 45 days after the first yellow fever vaccination. J is TRBJ2-2 and V is TRBV6-5; perhaps TRBD1 as D (6 bases). The CDR3 reads CASSYSAGVDTGELFF. The CDR3 bases are TGTGCCAGCAGTTACTCGGCAGGGGTGGACACCGGGGAGCTGTTTTTT.